The 15 T cell receptor beta chains presented below share a single source sample, sequenced in a study of early T cells in non-severe SARS-CoV-2 infection. TCRdb analysed the 5' RACE reads with MiXCR anew, one entry per CDR3 protein. The sample yields roughly 64,000 distinct CDR3 sequences, roughly 8.2% seen once. This specimen was whole blood, taken at baseline. These receptors all stem from an adult who was a healthcare worker with PCR-confirmed SARS-CoV-2 infection or an uninfected control (not recorded which).

This clonotype was observed a handful of times. The rearrangement links TRBV11-2 to TRBJ2-3; TRBD1 matches at 7 bases. V was clipped by 5 bases and J by 2 bases; unmatched bases: 13. CDR1 SGHAT and CDR2 FQNNGV come from the germline V gene. The CDR3 loop spans 17 amino acids. The CDR3 is CASSVIYRGKNTDTQYF. The DNA of the CDR3 is TGTGCCAGCAGCGTTATCTACAGGGGAAAGAACACAGATACGCAGTATTTT.

This CDR3 reads CASSQSGQGRATNEKLFF. The CDR3, as DNA: TGCGCCAGCAGCCAAAGTGGACAGGGGAGAGCAACTAATGAAAAACTGTTTTTT. V usage is TRBV4-1 and J usage is TRBJ1-4; 9 bases map to TRBD1. With V trimmed by 2 bases and J by 0 bases, 7 bases remained unmatched. From germline, CDR1 is MGHRA and CDR2 YSYEKL. The CDR3 is 18 amino acids.

The CDR3 spells CASSRHESVKLFF. CDR3 nucleotides: TGTGCCAGCAGCAGACACGAAAGTGTGAAACTGTTTTTT. This chain connects TRBV2 to TRBJ1-4; D is unclear. V was pared by 6 bases and J by 11 bases, with 16 bases between. The CDR3 spans 13 residues. The germline V gene has CDR1 SNHLY and CDR2 FYNNEI.

This clonotype was observed once. This sequence joins TRBV5-4 and TRBJ2-5; weak D call: TRBD2 (6 bases). Trimming removed 4 bases from V and 3 bases from J, with 16 bases in between. This CDR3 spans 15 amino acids. CDR1 and CDR2 (germline): SGHNT, YYREEE (reference sequence). CDR3 in amino acids: CASSRVGGMKETQYF. The CDR3 DNA reads TGTGCCAGCAGCCGAGTGGGCGGGATGAAAGAGACCCAGTACTTC.

This clonotype came up many times. CDR3 nucleotides: TGTGCCAGCACTAGACAGGATGGTGAAAAACTGTTTTTT. Its translation is CASTRQDGEKLFF. This chain connects TRBV2 to TRBJ1-4, with a possible D match to TRBD1 (6 bases). The germline V and J ends were trimmed by 7 bases and 7 bases, with 13 bases remaining between them. Germline V gene sequence: CDR1 SNHLY, CDR2 FYNNEI. This CDR3 comprises 13 residues.

The chain recombines TRBV12-3 or TRBV12-4 with TRBJ2-7; D not certain. This CDR3 comprises 11 residues. With 3 bases removed from V and 7 bases from J, the gap between germline ends came to 7 bases. The CDR3 region has the DNA TGTGCCAGCAGTTTCATGGCAGAGCAGTACTTC. Its protein is CASSFMAEQYF.

This clonotype was seen repeatedly, ten times or more. One junction end does not reproduce the germline sequence, and a read error may be involved. This sequence joins TRBV7-8 and TRBJ2-2, with TRBD2 matching over 8 bases. Germline CDR1 reads SGHVS; CDR2 reads FQNEAQ. CDR3 length: 13 residues. CDR3 in DNA: TGTGCCACCAGCGGGAGAATATCCGGGGAGCTGTTTTTT. Translation gives CATSGRISGELFF.

This clonotype was found a few times. V usage is TRBV15 and J usage is TRBJ2-3; no definite D call. The germline V gene encodes CDR1 LNHNV and CDR2 YYDKDF (reference sequence). This CDR3 is built from 13 residues. V dropped 0 bases and J dropped 9 bases, with 10 bases sitting between them. Here the CDR3 DNA reads TGTGCCACCAGCAGAGATAGGGCTAGAACGCAGTATTTT. It is translated as CATSRDRARTQYF.

This clonotype was picked up a small number of times. This chain connects TRBV11-2 to TRBJ2-3; 9 nucleotides align to TRBD2. CDR1 is SGHAT and CDR2 is FQNNGV in the germline V gene. The V and J ends lost 2 bases and 3 bases, in that order; junction bases with no gene match: 0. This CDR3 spans 14 amino acids. CDR3 nucleotides: TGTGCCAGCAGCTTAAGCGGGAGGACAGATACGCAGTATTTT. It encodes CASSLSGRTDTQYF.

This clonotype was observed a few times. This chain joins TRBV7-2 and TRBJ2-3; D ambiguous. Germline CDR1 and CDR2: SGHTA and FQGNSA. V was trimmed by 3 bases and J by 4 bases, leaving 14 bases between them. CDR3 length: 15 amino acids. CDR3 residues: CASSFGFGSADTQYF. The CDR3 DNA reads as TGTGCCAGCAGCTTTGGCTTCGGGTCCGCAGATACGCAGTATTTT.

Only a few counts were recorded for this clonotype. The J gene is TRBJ2-3, the V gene TRBV6-2 or TRBV6-3; D is uncertain. Trimming pared 5 bases from V and 6 bases from J, leaving 15 bases between. CDR3 size: 14 residues. Germline assignment: CDR1 MNHEY and CDR2 SVGEGT. The CDR3 loop reads CASSPMGGRDTQYF. In DNA form, the CDR3 reads TGTGCCAGCAGTCCCATGGGCGGTCGGGATACGCAGTATTTT.

This clonotype was recorded many times. The rearrangement joins TRBV7-2 to TRBJ2-3; D might be TRBD1 (5 bases). Trimming left V 3 bases short and J 10 bases short, with 20 bases between. CDR3 size: 15 residues. Looked up from germline, CDR1 is SGHTA and CDR2 is FQGNSA. CDR3 bases: TGTGCCAGCAGCTTGGGCAGGGCGACCTCGTCGGCGCAGTATTTT. Its translation is CASSLGRATSSAQYF.

The sample holds many counts of this clonotype. CDR3 bases: TGCAGCGTGGCGCTCGGACAGGGCTGGACCGGGGAGCTGTTTTTT. Amino acid sequence: CSVALGQGWTGELFF. The chain joins TRBV29-1 to TRBJ2-2; 8 positions match TRBD1. This CDR3 region has 15 residues. The trim removed 6 bases at V and 5 bases at J, leaving 11 bases unmatched. In germline, CDR1 is SQVTM, CDR2 ANQGSEA.

The sample holds many counts of this clonotype. The chain recombines TRBV5-1 with TRBJ2-1, with TRBD2 matching over 11 bases. The CDR3 sequence is 15 residues long. Germline V gene data show CDR1 as SGHRS and CDR2 as YFSETQ. With V trimmed by 3 bases and J by 4 bases, 3 bases remained unmatched. CDR3 sequence reads: CASSSLAGGYNEQFF. The CDR3 DNA reads TGCGCCAGCAGCTCTCTAGCGGGAGGTTACAATGAGCAGTTCTTC.

The chain carries TRBV20-1 and TRBJ2-7, with 11 bases that match TRBD1. V shed 0 bases and J 4 bases; nucleotides not matched to a gene: 5. The germline V gene encodes CDR1 DFQATT and CDR2 SNEGSKA (reference sequence). The CDR3 is 15 residues long. The CDR3 loop is CSARDHGQGAYEQYF. CDR3 DNA sequence: TGCAGTGCTAGAGATCATGGACAGGGGGCTTACGAGCAGTACTTC.